This T cell receptor (beta chain) was captured by sequencing in a study of T cell responses to AZD1222 COVID-19 vaccine. Study-wide background: Pooled samples include second doses given at about 4 or 12 weeks.

Study results and caveats: Repertoire sampling occurred only after the peak T cell response. Close to half of all spike-specific TCRs reportedly target regions of the variants that are unmutated. Clonal diversity was possibly underestimated; the donors were predominantly white British and more often female.

The CDR3 consists of 16 residues. The V gene's germline CDR1 is LGHDT and CDR2 YNNKEL (reference sequence). Trimming shortened V by 2 bases and J by 0 bases, and 11 bases separated the two germline ends. Clones were read by immunoSEQ multiplex PCR, and TCRdb kept only the in-frame ones, dropping some. The data contain about 150,000 clones, approximately 90% of them seen just once; the ten biggest clones take up around 2.9%. A word on this clone: Its antigen is unknown.

The source of this sequence is an adult in good health. The chain recombines TRBV3-1 (or the pseudogene TRBV3-2) with TRBJ2-1; D is perhaps TRBD2 (6 bases). Sequenced material: peripheral blood, taken on day 0 of AZD1222 vaccination. The CDR3, as DNA: TGTGCCAGCAGCCAATATCTAGCGAGCTCCTACAATGAGCAGTTCTTC. Translated: CASSQYLASSYNEQFF.